A single sample gave rise to the 15 T cell receptor beta chains below, sequenced in a study of blood T cell repertoires in COVID-19. Profiled with immunoSEQ multiplex PCR; TCRdb holds only in-frame clones, not every one. The sample shows 85,000 to 120,000 clones, 92% of them seen only once. Sequenced input: peripheral blood. Receptor source: a woman in her 50s with COVID-19, enrolled during active disease.

This clone is large within its sample. This rearrangement joins TRBV19 to TRBJ1-3; 7 bases are a match to TRBD1. The length of the CDR3 is 16 residues. From germline, CDR1 is LNHDA and CDR2 SQIVND (reference sequence). Unmatched junction bases numbered 7, after V lost 3 bases and J lost 2 bases. The CDR3 DNA reads as TGTGCCAGTAGTATCCGGGACAGAGGAACTGGAAACACCATATATTTT. Translated: CASSIRDRGTGNTIYF.

The CDR3 nucleotides read TGTGCCAGCTACCCAGGGGGGTTGAACACTGAAGCTTTCTTT. Protein: CASYPGGLNTEAFF. The J gene is TRBJ1-1, the V gene TRBV18; TRBD1 matches 7 bases. Germline V lookup: CDR1 KGHSH, CDR2 LQKENI. The J segment lost 0 bases and the V segment lost 7 bases, leaving 5 bases of the junction unmatched. The CDR3 spans 14 residues.

Written as DNA, the CDR3 is TGCGCCAGCAGCTCCACGGTCGACAGGGGGGATGAAAAACTGTTTTTT. It codes for CASSSTVDRGDEKLFF. The J gene is TRBJ1-4, the V gene TRBV5-1, with TRBD1 identical over 9 bases. Trimming removed 3 bases from V and 6 bases from J; junction bases left unmatched: 9. This CDR3 has 16 amino acids. Germline CDR1 is SGHRS and CDR2 is YFSETQ.

The rearrangement uses TRBV7-8 and TRBJ2-5; D unclear. The ends were cut back, 4 bases at V and 4 bases at J, with 7 bases in the middle. CDR1 and CDR2 (germline): SGHVS, FQNEAQ. The CDR3 spans 12 residues. CDR3 nucleotide sequence: TGTGCCAGCAGCTCAGGTGGAGAGACCCAGTACTTC. This gives the protein CASSSGGETQYF.

The rearrangement joins TRBV7-2 to TRBJ2-3, with D maybe TRBD2 (6 bases). Trimming left V 6 bases short and J 3 bases short, with 16 bases between. The germline V gene encodes CDR1 SGHTA and CDR2 FQGNSA. The CDR3 is 15 residues long. The CDR3 DNA follows: TGTGCCAGCAGGCTATGGGGAGGCCCTACAGATACGCAGTATTTT. Protein sequence: CASRLWGGPTDTQYF.

The CDR3 reads CATSDWTGSRGANVLTF. CDR3 coding DNA: TGTGCCACCAGTGATTGGACAGGGAGTAGGGGGGCCAACGTCCTGACTTTC. The chain recombines TRBV24-1 with TRBJ2-6; 8 bases are a match to TRBD1. Germline CDR1 and CDR2: KGHDR and SFDVKD. J lost 4 bases, V lost 2 bases, and 6 bases had no gene match. This CDR3 contains 17 residues.

The chain couples TRBV6-1 to TRBJ2-7; TRBD1 matches 7 bases. The V and J ends lost 2 bases and 11 bases, in that order; junction bases with no gene match: 12. Germline assignment: CDR1 MNHNS and CDR2 SASEGT. The CDR3 is made up of 14 amino acids. CDR3 sequence: CASSELARTGQEYV. CDR3 DNA: TGTGCCAGCAGTGAACTGGCGCGGACAGGACAGGAGTACGTC.

This clone occurred once. This chain joins TRBV5-1 and TRBJ1-2; the D is unclear. V lost 4 bases and J 4 bases, leaving 17 bases between the germline ends. There are 15 residues in the CDR3. Germline V gene data show CDR1 as SGHRS and CDR2 as YFSETQ. The CDR3 DNA reads TGCGCCAGCAGCCGGGGAGGGAGAGAGGCCTATGGCTACACCTTC. This codes for CASSRGGREAYGYTF.

This sequence joins TRBV11-3 and TRBJ2-2; 7 nucleotides agree with TRBD1. Germline CDR1 reads SGHNT; CDR2 reads YENEEA. The V segment lost 1 base and the J segment 1 base; nucleotides outside the gene matches: 3. This CDR3 contains 16 residues. The CDR3 nucleotides read TGTGCCAGCAGCTTAGGGTGGGACAGGAACACCGGGGAGCTGTTTTTT. Encoded protein: CASSLGWDRNTGELFF.

This clone was counted once. The chain has TRBV5-1 and TRBJ1-3; the match to TRBD1 covers 8 bases. Germline V gene lookup returns CDR1 SGHRS and CDR2 YFSETQ. The V segment lost 0 bases and the J segment 2 bases; nucleotides outside the gene matches: 1. The CDR3 spans 15 residues. This chain's CDR3 is CASSLGTGTGNTIYF. The CDR3 DNA follows: TGCGCCAGCAGCTTGGGGACAGGGACTGGAAACACCATATATTTT.

The chain links TRBV10-3 to TRBJ2-3; 8 bases line up with TRBD2. Germline CDR1 and CDR2: ENHRY and SYGVKD. V lost 7 bases and J lost 8; bases outside the gene matches: 11. This CDR3 is 14 amino acids long. CDR3 in DNA: TGTGCCATCAAGGCCGCGGGGGGCCCCAGTACGCAGTATTTT. Translated, it gives CAIKAAGGPSTQYF.

The rearrangement links TRBV5-1 to TRBJ2-3; TRBD2 might be the D (6 bases). V was pared by 4 bases and J by 7 bases, with 7 bases between. This CDR3 comprises 11 residues. Per the germline V gene, CDR1 is SGHRS and CDR2 is YFSETQ. This CDR3 is CASSREHTQYF. The CDR3 nucleotides are TGCGCCAGCAGCCGGGAGCATACGCAGTATTTT.

The chain is built from TRBV6-5 and TRBJ1-2, with TRBD1 identical over 9 bases. The germline V gene has CDR1 MNHEY and CDR2 SVGAGI. J was trimmed by 8 bases and V by 6 bases; bases with no gene match: 10. CDR3 length equals 14 residues. CDR3 region: CASSTGTGTTGYTF. Written as DNA, the CDR3 is TGTGCCAGCAGCACCGGGACAGGGACGACCGGCTACACCTTC.

This rearrangement joins TRBV7-8 to TRBJ1-4; 8 bases match TRBD1. The CDR3 totals 15 residues. Unmatched junction bases numbered 9, after V lost 6 bases and J lost 6 bases. Looked up from germline, CDR1 is SGHVS and CDR2 is FQNEAQ. This chain's CDR3 is CASSPSRGLDEKLFF. The CDR3 DNA is TGTGCCAGCAGTCCCTCCAGGGGGCTCGATGAAAAACTGTTTTTT. The whole variable domain, remainder taken from reference TRBV7-8 and TRBJ1-4, is GAGVSQSPRYKVAKRGQDVALRCDPISGHVSLFWYQQALGQGPEFLTYFQNEAQLDKSGLPSDRFFAERPEGSVSTLKIQRTQQEDSAVYLCASSPSRGLDEKLFFGSGTQLSVL.

This rearrangement joins TRBV9 to TRBJ1-2, with D unresolved. The CDR3 has 13 residues. Germline V CDR1 and CDR2: SGDLS, YYNGEE. V was pared by 6 bases and J by 0 bases, with 9 bases between. This CDR3 reads CASKAETNYGYTF. The CDR3 bases are TGTGCCAGCAAAGCCGAAACTAACTATGGCTACACCTTC.